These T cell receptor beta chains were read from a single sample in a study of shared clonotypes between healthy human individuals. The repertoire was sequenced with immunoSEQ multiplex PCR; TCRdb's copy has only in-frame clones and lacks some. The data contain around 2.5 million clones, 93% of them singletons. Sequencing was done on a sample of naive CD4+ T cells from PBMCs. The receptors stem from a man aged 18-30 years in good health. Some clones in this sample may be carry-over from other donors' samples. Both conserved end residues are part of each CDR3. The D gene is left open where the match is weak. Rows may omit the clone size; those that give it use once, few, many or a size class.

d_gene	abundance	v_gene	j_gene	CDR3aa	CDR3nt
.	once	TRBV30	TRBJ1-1	CAWSIGGGTEAFF	TGTGCCTGGTCAATTGGGGGCGGCACTGAAGCTTTCTTT
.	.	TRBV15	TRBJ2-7	CATSRVGEQYF	TGTGCCACCAGTAGGGTCGGCGAGCAGTACTTC
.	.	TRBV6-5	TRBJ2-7	CASRPGLDPYEQYF	TGTGCCAGCAGGCCGGGACTTGACCCCTACGAGCAGTACTTC
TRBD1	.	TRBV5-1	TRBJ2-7	CASSLTGEGYEQYF	TGCGCCAGCAGCTTGACAGGGGAAGGCTACGAGCAGTACTTC
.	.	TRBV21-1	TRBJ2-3	CASTPGLAGDRADTQYF	TGTGCCAGCACCCCGGGACTAGCGGGAGATAGGGCAGATACGCAGTATTTT
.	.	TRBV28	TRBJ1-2	CALQRGATPYGYTF	TGTGCCCTACAGCGTGGGGCGACCCCCTATGGCTACACCTTC
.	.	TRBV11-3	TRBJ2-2	CASSLWQPPAEHRELFF	TGTGCCAGCAGCTTATGGCAGCCCCCTGCCGAACACCGGGAGCTGTTTTTT
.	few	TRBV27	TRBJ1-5	CASSSLGTGNQPQHF	TGTGCCAGCAGTTCATTAGGGACGGGCAATCAGCCCCAGCATTTT
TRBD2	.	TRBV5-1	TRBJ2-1	CASRTSGRAVNEQFF	TGCGCCAGCAGGACTAGCGGGAGAGCTGTGAATGAGCAGTTCTTC
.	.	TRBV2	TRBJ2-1	CASSEGGEQFF	TGTGCCAGCAGTGAGGGAGGTGAGCAGTTCTTC
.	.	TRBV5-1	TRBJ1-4	CASSSPALGEKLFF	TGCGCCAGCAGCTCGCCTGCATTAGGTGAAAAACTGTTTTTT
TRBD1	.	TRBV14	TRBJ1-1	CASSPYPRTGRLNTEAFF	TGTGCCAGCAGCCCCTACCCACGGACAGGGCGGCTTAACACTGAAGCTTTCTTT
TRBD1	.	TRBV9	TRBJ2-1	CASSAGQGDNEQFF	TGTGCCAGCAGCGCCGGACAGGGGGACAATGAGCAGTTCTTC
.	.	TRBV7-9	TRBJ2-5	CASSLKRLHQETQYF	TGTGCCAGCAGCTTGAAGCGGCTCCACCAAGAGACCCAGTACTTC
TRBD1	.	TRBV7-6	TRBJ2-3	CASSLQGASADTQYF	TGTGCCAGCAGTCTTCAGGGGGCGTCCGCAGATACGCAGTATTTT
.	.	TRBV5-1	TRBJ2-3	CASSRGALQADTQYF	TGCGCCAGCAGTCGCGGAGCCCTCCAGGCAGATACGCAGTATTTT
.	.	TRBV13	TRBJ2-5	CASSPWGPGAQYF	TGTGCCAGCAGCCCCTGGGGTCCCGGGGCCCAGTACTTC
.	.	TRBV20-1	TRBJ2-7	CSAPEVDQYF	TGCAGTGCTCCTGAGGTAGATCAGTACTTC
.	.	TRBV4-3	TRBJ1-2	CASSQDSTAGYGYTF	TGCGCCAGCAGCCAAGATTCGACAGCGGGCTATGGCTACACCTTC
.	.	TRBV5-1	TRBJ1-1	CASSFSRDPNTEAFF	TGCGCCAGCAGCTTTTCCCGGGACCCGAACACTGAAGCTTTCTTT
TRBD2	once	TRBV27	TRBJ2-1	CASSQLAGGPEQFF	TGTGCCAGCAGCCAACTAGCGGGAGGGCCCGAGCAGTTCTTC
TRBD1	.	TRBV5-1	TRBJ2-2	CASDPGQGNTGELFF	TGCGCCAGCGACCCCGGACAGGGAAACACCGGGGAGCTGTTTTTT
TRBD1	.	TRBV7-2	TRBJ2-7	CASSFGQVYEQYF	TGTGCCAGCAGCTTCGGACAGGTCTACGAGCAGTACTTC
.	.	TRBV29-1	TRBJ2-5	CSVEDWGRETQYF	TGCAGCGTTGAAGATTGGGGGCGGGAGACCCAGTACTTC
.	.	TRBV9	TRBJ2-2	CASSSPTGVNTGELFF	TGTGCCAGCAGCTCCCCGACAGGAGTGAACACCGGGGAGCTGTTTTTT
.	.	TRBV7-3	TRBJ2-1	CASSLWGYNEQFF	TGTGCCAGCAGCTTATGGGGATACAATGAGCAGTTCTTC
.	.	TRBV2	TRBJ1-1	CASSVFDRNTEAFF	TGTGCCAGCAGTGTGTTCGACAGGAACACTGAAGCTTTCTTT
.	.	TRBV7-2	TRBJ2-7	CASSLVGTGSDEQYF	TGTGCCAGCAGCTTAGTTGGGACCGGGAGCGACGAGCAGTACTTC
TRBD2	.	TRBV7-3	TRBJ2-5	CASSLSGGETQYF	TGTGCCAGCAGCTTATCGGGGGGAGAGACCCAGTACTTC
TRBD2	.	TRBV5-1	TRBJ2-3	CASSGLAGTDTQYF	TGCGCCAGCAGTGGGCTAGCGGGCACAGATACGCAGTATTTT
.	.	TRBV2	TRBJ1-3	CASSSERISGNTIYF	TGTGCCAGCAGTTCAGAAAGGATATCTGGAAACACCATATATTTT
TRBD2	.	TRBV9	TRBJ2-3	CASSVGGGRAWDTQYF	TGTGCCAGCAGCGTAGGAGGCGGGAGGGCTTGGGATACGCAGTATTTT
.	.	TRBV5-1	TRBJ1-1	CASSLLPGLMNTEAFF	TGCGCCAGCAGCTTGCTACCAGGTTTAATGAACACTGAAGCTTTCTTT
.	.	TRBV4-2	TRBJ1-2	CASSLNFDSNYGYTF	TGTGCCAGCAGCCTCAACTTCGACAGTAACTATGGCTACACCTTC
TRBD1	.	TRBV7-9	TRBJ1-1	CASSQDRSNTEAFF	TGTGCCAGCAGCCAGGACAGGAGCAACACTGAAGCTTTCTTT
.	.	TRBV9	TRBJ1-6	CASSLLGGGDPYGSSPLHF	TGTGCCAGCAGCCTACTCGGGGGAGGAGACCCATATGGGAGTTCACCCCTCCACTTT
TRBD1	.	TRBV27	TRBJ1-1	CASSPRQGPEAFF	TGTGCCAGCAGTCCACGACAGGGCCCTGAAGCTTTCTTT
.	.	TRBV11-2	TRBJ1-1	CASSLYTEAFF	TGTGCCAGCAGCCTATACACTGAAGCTTTCTTT
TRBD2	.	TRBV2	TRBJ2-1	CASSLAGGPGGEQFF	TGTGCCAGCAGTCTAGCGGGAGGGCCAGGTGGAGAGCAGTTCTTC
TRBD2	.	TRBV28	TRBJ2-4	CASSLLAGDAKNIQYF	TGTGCCAGCAGTCTCTTAGCGGGAGATGCCAAAAACATTCAGTACTTC
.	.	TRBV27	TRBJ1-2	CASSLSLTHYGYTF	TGTGCCAGCAGTTTATCGCTGACCCACTATGGCTACACCTTC
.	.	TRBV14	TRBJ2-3	CASSQVWPSVANTQYF	TGTGCCAGCAGCCAAGTCTGGCCCTCTGTAGCCAATACGCAGTATTTT
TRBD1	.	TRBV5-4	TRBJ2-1	CASSTRTGGIEQFF	TGTGCCAGCAGCACCCGGACAGGGGGCATTGAGCAGTTCTTC
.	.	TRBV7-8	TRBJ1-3	CASSFPGNTIYF	TGTGCCAGCAGCTTCCCTGGAAACACCATATATTTT
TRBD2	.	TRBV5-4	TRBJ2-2	CASRRSSGVNTGELFF	TGTGCCAGCAGGAGGTCTAGCGGGGTAAACACCGGGGAGCTGTTTTTT
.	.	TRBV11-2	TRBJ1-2	CASSSPGTGYGYTF	TGTGCCAGCAGCTCCCCCGGGACGGGCTATGGCTACACCTTC
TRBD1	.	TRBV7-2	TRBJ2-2	CASSSFRGQSGELFF	TGTGCCAGCAGCTCGTTCAGGGGGCAGTCCGGGGAGCTGTTTTTT
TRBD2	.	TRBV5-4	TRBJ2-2	CASSTGLAANTGELFF	TGTGCCAGCAGCACCGGACTAGCGGCGAACACCGGGGAGCTGTTTTTT
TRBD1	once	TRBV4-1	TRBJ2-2	CASGSSYEGANTGELFF	TGCGCCAGCGGTTCCTCCTACGAGGGGGCCAACACCGGGGAGCTGTTTTTT
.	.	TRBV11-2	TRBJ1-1	CASSSYQGFGTEAFF	TGTGCCAGCAGCTCTTATCAAGGGTTCGGCACTGAAGCTTTCTTT
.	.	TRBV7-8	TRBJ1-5	CASSLAVIGSQPQHF	TGTGCCAGCAGCTTAGCGGTTATAGGCTCTCAGCCCCAGCATTTT
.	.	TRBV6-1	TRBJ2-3	CASSGQVLATDTQYF	TGTGCCAGCAGTGGACAGGTTCTAGCAACAGATACGCAGTATTTT
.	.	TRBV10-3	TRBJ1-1	CAITDRTDMNTEAFF	TGTGCCATCACCGACCGGACAGACATGAACACTGAAGCTTTCTTT
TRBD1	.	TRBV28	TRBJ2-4	CASTYRGRYQNIQYF	TGTGCCAGCACCTACAGGGGACGCTACCAAAACATTCAGTACTTC
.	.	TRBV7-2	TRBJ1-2	CASSLVSGDYGYTF	TGTGCCAGCAGCTTAGTTTCTGGGGACTATGGCTACACCTTC
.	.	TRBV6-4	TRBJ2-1	CASSPEGGLATEQFF	TGTGCCAGCAGTCCCGAGGGGGGGTTAGCCACTGAGCAGTTCTTC
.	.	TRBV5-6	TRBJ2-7	CASSPTLSGTYEQYF	TGTGCCAGCAGTCCAACTCTTAGCGGTACCTACGAGCAGTACTTC
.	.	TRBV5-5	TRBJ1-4	CASSLAAGPPEKLFF	TGTGCCAGCAGCTTGGCGGCCGGGCCCCCCGAAAAACTGTTTTTT
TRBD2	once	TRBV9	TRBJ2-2	CASSTQPITGVAGVAGELFF	TGTGCCAGCAGCACACAGCCCATCACTGGAGTAGCGGGAGTGGCCGGGGAGCTGTTTTTT